What follows are 29 T cell receptor beta chains derived from one specimen sequenced in a study of pediatric ulcerative colitis. Rectal tissue came from one to two pinch biopsies taken at colonoscopy. Assay used: immunoSEQ multiplex PCR; TCRdb lists only in-frame clones, some missing. This table has about 35,000 clones, about 81% appearing once. Sequencing input: gut tissue. The receptors shown here come from a boy between 10 and 17 years old with mild ulcerative colitis.

The chain employs TRBV4-1 and TRBJ1-1, with D maybe TRBD1 (5 bases). V was pared by 6 bases and J by 1 base, with 18 bases between. The CDR3 is 16 amino acids. Germline V CDR1 and CDR2: MGHRA, YSYEKL. In DNA, the CDR3 is TGCGCCAGCAGTCATTACAGGCTTGCAGCGAACACTGAAGCTTTCTTT. Its translation is CASSHYRLAANTEAFF.

This chain uses TRBV29-1 with TRBJ1-2; D is ambiguous. This CDR3 has 12 amino acids. The germline V gene encodes CDR1 SQVTM and CDR2 ANQGSEA. With 5 bases removed from V and 8 bases from J, the gap between germline ends came to 15 bases. CDR3 coding DNA: TGCAGCGTTACCCCCGAGGGCAGGGGCTACACCTTC. This codes for CSVTPEGRGYTF.

The J gene is TRBJ2-5, the V gene TRBV5-6; TRBD1 aligns across 7 bases. The CDR3 consists of 14 residues. V trimming: 4 bases; J trimming: 4 bases; junction bases outside the gene matches: 7. The V gene's germline CDR1 is SGHDT and CDR2 YYEEEE. The CDR3 sequence is CASSPGTVGETQYF. For the CDR3, the DNA is TGTGCCAGCAGCCCAGGGACAGTCGGAGAGACCCAGTACTTC.

This clone appeared a few times. The chain carries TRBV4-2 and TRBJ2-7; 10 bases fit TRBD2. Germline CDR1 reads LGHNA; CDR2 reads YNFKEQ. The CDR3 length is 15 residues. V was pared by 5 bases and J by 3 bases, with 7 bases of the junction left unmatched. DNA for the CDR3: TGTGCCAGCAGCTACCAGTCTAGCGGGGGCTACGAGCAGTACTTC. As protein: CASSYQSSGGYEQYF.

This sequence joins TRBV7-9 and TRBJ2-1, with D possibly being TRBD1 (5 bases). The length of the CDR3 is 15 residues. V shed 1 base and J shed 5 bases, with 12 bases lying between them. CDR1 and CDR2 from the germline V gene are SEHNR and FQNEAQ (reference sequence). CDR3 region: CASSLGRARNNEQFF. Written as DNA, the CDR3 is TGTGCCAGCAGCTTAGGCAGGGCTCGAAACAATGAGCAGTTCTTC.

This clone was seen a handful of times. The rearrangement uses TRBV5-1 and TRBJ1-2; TRBD1 matches 8 bases. The CDR3 totals 14 residues. V dropped 3 bases and J dropped 4; count of bases not matched to a gene: 5. The V gene's germline CDR1 is SGHRS and CDR2 YFSETQ. The CDR3 nucleotides are TGCGCCAGCAGCTGGGACAGGTCGGCCTATGGCTACACCTTC. Translating gives CASSWDRSAYGYTF.

This clone was picked up a small number of times. This sequence joins TRBV7-2 and TRBJ1-6; 7 positions match TRBD1. This CDR3 has 15 residues. Trimming took 4 bases from V and 6 from J; bases not matched to a gene: 6. Germline V lookup: CDR1 SGHTA, CDR2 FQGNSA. The CDR3 is CASSSRQGGNSPLHF. The CDR3 region has the DNA TGTGCCAGCAGCTCGAGACAGGGTGGTAATTCACCCCTCCACTTT.

The chain is built from TRBV5-8 and TRBJ1-5, with no clear D. Germline V gene sequence: CDR1 SGHTS, CDR2 YDEGEE. V lost 2 bases, J lost 5 bases, and 8 bases lay in between. The CDR3 is made up of 13 amino acids. The chain's CDR3 is CASSFSPDQPQHF. The DNA of the CDR3 is TGTGCCAGCAGCTTTTCCCCCGATCAGCCCCAGCATTTT.

The genes are TRBV5-1 and TRBJ1-1; D unresolved. V was pared by 0 bases and J by 0 bases, with 6 bases between. Germline-derived CDR1 and CDR2 are SGHRS and YFSETQ. The CDR3 has 14 amino acids. CDR3 sequence: CASSLGAMNTEAFF. The DNA of the CDR3 is TGCGCCAGCAGCTTGGGTGCCATGAACACTGAAGCTTTCTTT.

The CDR3 DNA follows: TGTGCCAGCAGTTTTACAAGGAGCTATAATTCACCCCTCCACTTT. Amino acid sequence: CASSFTRSYNSPLHF. The chain carries TRBV2 and TRBJ1-6; the D is unclear. CDR1 is SNHLY and CDR2 is FYNNEI in the germline V gene. V lost 5 bases, J lost 3 bases, and 11 bases lay in between. The CDR3 is 15 amino acids.

The V call is TRBV7-9, the J call TRBJ2-7; 9 bases are shared with TRBD1. Germline V gene sequence: CDR1 SEHNR, CDR2 FQNEAQ (reference sequence). V lost 4 bases to trimming and J lost 4 bases; unmatched junction nucleotides: 14. This CDR3 has 17 residues. The CDR3 DNA reads TGTGCCAGCAGCTCCAAAAGGGGGACAGGGTTCCTGTACGAGCAGTACTTC. Translated: CASSSKRGTGFLYEQYF. The entire variable domain, with the rest obtained from reference TRBV7-9 and TRBJ2-7, is as follows: DTGVSQNPRHKITKRGQNVTFRCDPISEHNRLYWYRQTLGQGPEFLTYFQNEAQLEKSRLLSDRFSAERPKGSFSTLEIQRTEQGDSAMYLCASSSKRGTGFLYEQYFGPGTRLTVT.

This rearrangement joins TRBV5-4 to TRBJ2-5; TRBD1 aligns across 9 bases. Looked up from germline, CDR1 is SGHNT and CDR2 is YYREEE (reference sequence). The CDR3 is 14 amino acids. V lost 4 bases and J lost 5; bases outside the gene matches: 6. The CDR3 sequence is CASSPGTGRETQYF. In nucleotides, the CDR3 is TGTGCCAGCAGCCCCGGGACAGGGCGCGAGACCCAGTACTTC. Full variable domain (rest looked up from reference TRBV5-4 and TRBJ2-5): ETGVTQSPTHLIKTRGQQVTLRCSSQSGHNTVSWYQQALGQGPQFIFQYYREEENGRGNFPPRFSGLQFPNYSSELNVNALELDDSALYLCASSPGTGRETQYFGPGTRLLVL.

The chain links TRBV6-6 to TRBJ2-7; D may be TRBD1 (5 bases). Germline lookup yields CDR1 MNHNY and CDR2 SVGAGI (reference sequence). The CDR3 extends over 14 amino acids. Trimming shortened V by 10 bases and J by 0 bases, and 16 bases separated the two germline ends. CDR3 nucleotide sequence: TGTGCCACCAGGGAACAGGACCTCTCCTACGAGCAGTACTTC. This encodes CATREQDLSYEQYF.

The J gene is TRBJ1-1, the V gene TRBV5-8; no firm D call. CDR1 is SGHTS, CDR2 YDEGEE, per germline. The CDR3 runs to 14 residues. Trimming shortened V by 3 bases and J by 2 bases, and 11 bases separated the two germline ends. The CDR3 here is CASSSRPANTEAFF. CDR3 sequence (DNA): TGTGCCAGCAGCTCGAGGCCAGCTAACACTGAAGCTTTCTTT.

This clone was seen a few times. The gene calls are TRBV5-1 and TRBJ1-2, with a tentative D call TRBD1 (5 bases). Germline V gene sequence: CDR1 SGHRS, CDR2 YFSETQ. This CDR3 region has 16 residues. Trimming took 4 bases from V and 4 from J, leaving 20 bases between them. CDR3 DNA sequence: TGCGCCAGCAGCCTGCCGTCCGGGGGAAGATCCTATGGCTACACCTTC. Protein sequence: CASSLPSGGRSYGYTF.

CDR3 in amino acids: CASRQQGGTYGYTF. Written as DNA, the CDR3 is TGTGCCAGCAGGCAACAGGGGGGGACATATGGCTACACCTTC. This chain connects TRBV7-9 to TRBJ1-2; 8 bases fit TRBD1. CDR3 length equals 14 residues. In germline, CDR1 is SEHNR, CDR2 FQNEAQ (reference sequence). J gave up 5 bases and V 6 bases, and 8 bases lay outside the gene matches.

The J gene is TRBJ1-1, the V gene TRBV6-1; possible D gene TRBD1, 5 bases. Germline loops: CDR1 MNHNS, CDR2 SASEGT. This CDR3 region has 14 residues. The V and J ends lost 4 bases and 1 base respectively, with 10 bases between them. The CDR3 DNA sequence: TGTGCCAGCAGTGTATTTAGGGGGAACACTGAAGCTTTCTTT. Amino acid sequence: CASSVFRGNTEAFF.

This chain joins TRBV11-3 and TRBJ2-1; possibly TRBD2 for D (5 bases). This CDR3 has 14 residues. Germline V gene lookup returns CDR1 SGHNT and CDR2 YENEEA. Deletions cut 5 bases from V and 7 bases from J, with 15 bases between. The CDR3 reads CASSPARTSNEQFF. The DNA for the CDR3 is TGTGCCAGCAGCCCTGCGAGGACTTCAAATGAGCAGTTCTTC.

The rearrangement uses TRBV5-1 and TRBJ1-1; 9 bases agree with TRBD1. Germline assignment: CDR1 SGHRS and CDR2 YFSETQ. The V and J ends lost 3 bases and 5 bases, in that order; junction bases with no gene match: 2. The CDR3 covers 13 residues. The CDR3 DNA reads TGCGCCAGCAGCTGGGGGACAGGGACTGAAGCTTTCTTT. Protein: CASSWGTGTEAFF. Full variable domain (outside the CDR3, taken from reference TRBV5-1 and TRBJ1-1): KAGVTQTPRYLIKTRGQQVTLSCSPISGHRSVSWYQQTPGQGLQFLFEYFSETQRNKGNFPGRFSGRQFSNSRSEMNVSTLELGDSALYLCASSWGTGTEAFFGQGTRLTVV.

CDR3 loop: CASNRGPYEQYF. CDR3 bases: TGTGCCAGCAACAGGGGACCCTACGAGCAGTACTTC. V and J are TRBV5-5 and TRBJ2-7; 7 nucleotides agree with TRBD1. After removal of 6 bases from V and 2 bases from J, the junction contained 2 bases not matched to a gene. Per germline, CDR1 SGHKS and CDR2 YYEKEE (reference sequence). This CDR3 is 12 amino acids long.

This clone was seen just once. The CDR3 DNA reads as TGTGCCAGCAGCTGGGGCGAGGGGGATACGCAGTATTTT. The encoded protein is CASSWGEGDTQYF. The chain is built from TRBV7-9 and TRBJ2-3; D is tentatively TRBD1 or TRBD2 (5 bases each). Trimming took 4 bases from V and 6 from J, leaving 11 bases between them. The CDR3 contains 13 residues. Germline assignment: CDR1 SEHNR and CDR2 FQNEAQ (reference sequence). The full variable domain, with the rest looked up from reference TRBV7-9 and TRBJ2-3, is DTGVSQNPRHKITKRGQNVTFRCDPISEHNRLYWYRQTLGQGPEFLTYFQNEAQLEKSRLLSDRFSAERPKGSFSTLEIQRTEQGDSAMYLCASSWGEGDTQYFGPGTRLTVL.

The chain recombines TRBV6-1 with TRBJ2-5; 7 nucleotides align to TRBD2. Germline assignment: CDR1 MNHNS and CDR2 SASEGT. Trimming took 5 bases from V and 1 from J; bases not matched to a gene: 1. The CDR3 has 13 amino acids. CDR3 amino acids: CASSPSGQETQYF. The CDR3 nucleotides read TGTGCCAGCAGTCCTAGCGGCCAAGAGACCCAGTACTTC.

The rearrangement links TRBV5-4 to TRBJ2-1; 8 nucleotides align to TRBD2. Germline V gene sequence: CDR1 SGHNT, CDR2 YYREEE (reference sequence). The J segment lost 6 bases and the V segment lost 1 base, leaving 3 bases of the junction unmatched. The CDR3 loop spans 14 amino acids. The CDR3 is CASSLRGGRNEQFF. DNA of the CDR3: TGTGCCAGCAGCTTGCGGGGGGGCCGCAATGAGCAGTTCTTC.

The chain couples TRBV2 to TRBJ2-2; 14 bases fit TRBD2. V lost 7 bases to trimming and J lost 14 bases; unmatched junction nucleotides: 9. CDR3 length equals 14 residues. The germline V gene has CDR1 SNHLY and CDR2 FYNNEI. The CDR3 nucleotides are TGTGCCAGCACCGGAGGGGGACTAGCGGGGGCCCTGTTTTTT. This gives the protein CASTGGGLAGALFF. The full variable domain, in which reference TRBV2 and TRBJ2-2 provide the parts outside the CDR3, is EPEVTQTPSHQVTQMGQEVILRCVPISNHLYFYWYRQILGQKVEFLVSFYNNEISEKSEIFDDQFSVERPDGSNFTLKIRSTKLEDSAMYFCASTGGGLAGALFFGEGSRLTVL.

The V and J genes are TRBV11-2 and TRBJ1-2, with D unclear. CDR1 SGHAT and CDR2 FQNNGV come from the germline V gene. Trimming left V 4 bases short and J 6 bases short, with 9 bases between. The CDR3 covers 12 residues. CDR3 nucleotide sequence: TGTGCCAGCAGCTACAACTCTGATGGCTACACCTTC. It codes for CASSYNSDGYTF.

The V and J genes are TRBV7-3 and TRBJ2-1; a weak D match, TRBD1 (6 bases). The V and J ends lost 2 bases and 2 bases respectively, with 7 bases between them. The CDR3 length is 14 residues. Looked up from germline, CDR1 is SGHTA and CDR2 is FQGTGA. For the CDR3, the DNA is TGTGCCAGCAGCTTAGAGGGGGCCTACAATGAGCAGTTCTTC. This sequence encodes CASSLEGAYNEQFF.

The J gene is TRBJ2-7, the V gene TRBV11-2, with unresolved D. With 5 bases removed from V and 0 bases from J, the gap between germline ends came to 8 bases. CDR3 length equals 13 residues. Germline CDR1 is SGHAT and CDR2 is FQNNGV. CDR3 region: CASSSRNSYEQYF. CDR3 nucleotide sequence: TGTGCCAGCAGCAGCAGGAACTCCTACGAGCAGTACTTC.

This clone was seen once. V usage is TRBV7-2 and J usage is TRBJ1-2; 7 positions match TRBD1. Trimming cost V 5 bases and J 5 bases; bases outside gene matches: 8. The CDR3 is made up of 14 amino acids. The germline gives CDR1 SGHTA, CDR2 FQGNSA. The CDR3 DNA sequence: TGTGCCAGCAGCATTCAAGGGGGCGAGTATGGCTACACCTTC. Amino acid sequence: CASSIQGGEYGYTF. The full variable domain, its missing parts supplied by reference TRBV7-2 and TRBJ1-2, is GAGVSQSPSNKVTEKGKDVELRCDPISGHTALYWYRQSLGQGLEFLIYFQGNSAPDKSGLPSDRFSAERTGGSVSTLTIQRTQQEDSAVYLCASSIQGGEYGYTFGSGTRLTVV.

The chain couples TRBV10-1 to TRBJ2-1; 12 bases line up with TRBD2. Germline V lookup: CDR1 WNHNN, CDR2 SYGVQD (reference sequence). CDR3 length: 15 amino acids. V shed 2 bases, J shed 4 bases, and the junction held 0 bases outside the gene matches. Here the CDR3 reads CASSETSGGYNEQFF. The CDR3 DNA reads as TGCGCCAGCAGTGAGACTAGCGGGGGGTACAATGAGCAGTTCTTC.